The 15 T cell receptor beta chains in this list originate from one sample, sequenced in a study of early T cells in non-severe SARS-CoV-2 infection (dated by TCRdb to the early 2020s). Receptor libraries were prepared by 5' RACE. Sequencing was carried out with a NextSeq 500. TCRdb reprocessed the public reads (quality trimming at Q25 with fastp, clone calling with MiXCR) and kept in-frame beta chains. For every CDR3 protein sequence, its rows merge into one entry that carries the most common genes and DNA. Here the sample has 50,000 to 65,000 distinct CDR3 sequences; roughly 10% occur a single time. The ten most abundant clones make up less than 3.5% of the sample. Material: whole blood, obtained at baseline. The receptors were sampled from an adult who was a healthcare worker with PCR-confirmed SARS-CoV-2 infection or an uninfected control (not recorded which).

This clonotype has ten or more counts. The chain links TRBV20-1 to TRBJ2-3; possibly TRBD2 for D (6 bases). V shed 6 bases and J shed 0 bases, with 19 bases lying between them. Germline lookup yields CDR1 DFQATT and CDR2 SNEGSKA (reference sequence). The CDR3 length is 16 residues. CDR3 DNA sequence: TGCAGTGCCACTTCTCCCGCTAGCGCTAGCACAGATACGCAGTATTTT. Amino acid sequence: CSATSPASASTDTQYF.

This clonotype has more than one count but fewer than ten. The rearrangement joins TRBV5-4 to TRBJ1-1; D gene unclear. Between the trimmed V and J ends, which lost 0 bases and 1 base, there was a span of 4 bases. CDR1 SGHNT and CDR2 YYREEE come from the germline V gene (reference sequence). The length of the CDR3 is 13 residues. CDR3 protein: CASSLAKNTEAFF. Here the CDR3 DNA reads TGTGCCAGCAGCTTGGCCAAGAACACTGAAGCTTTCTTT.

The V and J genes are TRBV12-3 or TRBV12-4 and TRBJ2-7; 11 bases are a match to TRBD1. Germline trimming cut 4 bases from V and 3 bases from J; bases unmatched to any gene: 5. This CDR3 is built from 15 residues. CDR3 amino acids: CASSYWGQGVYEQYF. The CDR3 DNA follows: TGTGCCAGCAGTTATTGGGGACAGGGGGTCTACGAGCAGTACTTC.

This clonotype was counted a few times. The chain is built from TRBV19 and TRBJ1-2, with a tentative D call TRBD1 (5 bases). Germline V CDR1 and CDR2: LNHDA, SQIVND (reference sequence). The CDR3 length is 13 residues. Deletions cut 9 bases from V and 8 bases from J, with 19 bases between. CDR3 DNA sequence: TGTGCCAGCATGCGGGGGATTGCGGGAGGCTACACCTTC. Translating it yields CASMRGIAGGYTF.

This clonotype was detected a few times. V gene TRBV12-3 or TRBV12-4 combines with J gene TRBJ2-3; D is unresolved. V lost 7 bases and J lost 3, with 11 bases in between. The length of the CDR3 is 13 residues. The CDR3 coding sequence is TGTGCCAGCAATAAGGATCGGACAGATACGCAGTATTTT. The encoded protein is CASNKDRTDTQYF.

The chain links TRBV6-2 or TRBV6-3 to TRBJ1-2; D gene ambiguous. Germline CDR1 reads MNHEY; CDR2 reads SVGEGT. There are 14 residues in the CDR3. Trimming left V 5 bases short and J 8 bases short, with 18 bases between. The CDR3 loop is CASSHRAGGLGYTF. CDR3 sequence (DNA): TGTGCCAGCAGTCATAGAGCCGGCGGATTAGGCTACACCTTC.

This rearrangement joins TRBV5-1 to TRBJ2-3; maybe TRBD1 (5 bases). With 4 bases removed from V and 6 bases from J, the gap between germline ends came to 18 bases. The germline gives CDR1 SGHRS, CDR2 YFSETQ. This CDR3 spans 15 amino acids. In nucleotides, the CDR3 is TGCGCCAGCAGCCTCCCGACAGCCCCGCTTGATACGCAGTATTTT. Amino acids: CASSLPTAPLDTQYF.

The rearrangement uses TRBV7-3 and TRBJ2-1, with 7 bases that match TRBD2. The CDR3 runs to 16 residues. Per germline, CDR1 SGHTA and CDR2 FQGTGA. With V trimmed by 3 bases and J by 7 bases, 12 bases remained unmatched. The DNA for the CDR3 is TGTGCCAGCAGCTTGGGACCCGGGACTATGCTTAATGAGCAGTTCTTC. Its translation: CASSLGPGTMLNEQFF.

This clonotype occurred a few times. The gene calls are TRBV28 and TRBJ2-7; the match to TRBD1 covers 7 bases. Germline V CDR1 and CDR2: MDHEN, SYDVKM. Unmatched junction bases numbered 8, after V lost 3 bases and J lost 0 bases. The CDR3 runs 16 residues. CDR3 in DNA: TGTGCCAGCAGTTTCTGGCCGGACAGGAGCTCCTACGAGCAGTACTTC. This codes for CASSFWPDRSSYEQYF. The whole variable domain, filled in from reference TRBV28 and TRBJ2-7, reads DVKVTQSSRYLVKRTGEKVFLECVQDMDHENMFWYRQDPGLGLRLIYFSYDVKMKEKGDIPEGYSVSREKKERFSLILESASTNQTSMYLCASSFWPDRSSYEQYFGPGTRLTVT.

The chain combines TRBV19 with TRBJ2-1; 7 nucleotides align to TRBD1. Germline CDR1 and CDR2: LNHDA and SQIVND (reference sequence). The CDR3 covers 14 residues. Unmatched junction bases numbered 1, after V lost 1 base and J lost 4 bases. CDR3: CASSIGDSYNEQFF. CDR3 in DNA: TGTGCCAGTAGTATAGGGGACAGTTACAATGAGCAGTTCTTC.

The chain uses TRBV19 and TRBJ2-7; 7 bases map to TRBD2. Germline values: CDR1 LNHDA, CDR2 SQIVND (reference sequence). The CDR3 runs 13 residues. V dropped 10 bases and J dropped 0; count of bases not matched to a gene: 6. The CDR3 here is CATREASSYEQYF. In nucleotides, the CDR3 is TGTGCCACCCGGGAGGCCTCCTCCTACGAGCAGTACTTC. Together with reference TRBV19 and TRBJ2-7, the CDR3 gives the full variable domain: DGGITQSPKYLFRKEGQNVTLSCEQNLNHDAMYWYRQDPGQGLRLIYYSQIVNDFQKGDIAEGYSVSREKKESFPLTVTSAQKNPTAFYLCATREASSYEQYFGPGTRLTVT.

The chain couples TRBV5-6 to TRBJ1-2; D gene uncertain. V was shortened by 1 base and J by 5 bases, with 9 bases between the two germline ends. The CDR3 spans 13 residues. CDR1 is SGHDT, CDR2 YYEEEE, per germline. The CDR3 coding sequence is TGTGCCAGCAGCTTGCCCACAAGTTATGGCTACACCTTC. Residues: CASSLPTSYGYTF.

This clonotype was observed a handful of times. V and J are TRBV29-1 and TRBJ1-1, with a weak D call TRBD1 (6 bases). The germline V gene has CDR1 SQVTM and CDR2 ANQGSEA. Trimming left V 8 bases short and J 6 bases short, with 16 bases between. The length of the CDR3 is 12 residues. CDR3 sequence (DNA): TGCAGCTACAGGGTTGCCGAGGCTGAAGCTTTCTTT. Encoded protein: CSYRVAEAEAFF.

This clonotype was seen ten or more times. The chain is built from TRBV19 and TRBJ2-1; tentatively, D is TRBD2 (5 bases). V dropped 5 bases and J dropped 6 bases, with 17 bases sitting between them. CDR3 length: 15 amino acids. Germline loops: CDR1 LNHDA, CDR2 SQIVND (reference sequence). The CDR3 protein is CASSPTSGVGNEQFF. CDR3 sequence (DNA): TGTGCCAGTAGTCCCACCTCCGGGGTCGGCAATGAGCAGTTCTTC.

This chain connects TRBV29-1 to TRBJ2-1; the D gene could be TRBD1 or TRBD2 (7 bases each). CDR1 and CDR2 (germline): SQVTM, ANQGSEA. V gave up 1 base and J gave up 4 bases, with 14 bases separating them. This CDR3 is 15 amino acids long. The CDR3 here is CSVEVPQGGYNEQFF. Written as DNA, the CDR3 is TGCAGCGTTGAAGTCCCCCAGGGGGGGTACAATGAGCAGTTCTTC.